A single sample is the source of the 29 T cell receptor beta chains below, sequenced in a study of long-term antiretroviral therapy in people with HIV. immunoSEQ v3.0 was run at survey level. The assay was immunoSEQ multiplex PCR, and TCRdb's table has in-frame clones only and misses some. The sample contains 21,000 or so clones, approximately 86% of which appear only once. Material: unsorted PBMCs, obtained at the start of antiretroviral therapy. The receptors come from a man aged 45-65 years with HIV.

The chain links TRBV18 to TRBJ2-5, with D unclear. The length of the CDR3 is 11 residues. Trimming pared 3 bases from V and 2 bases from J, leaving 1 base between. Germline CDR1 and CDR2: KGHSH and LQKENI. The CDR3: CASSPQETQYF. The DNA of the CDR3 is TGTGCCAGCTCACCTCAAGAGACCCAGTACTTC.

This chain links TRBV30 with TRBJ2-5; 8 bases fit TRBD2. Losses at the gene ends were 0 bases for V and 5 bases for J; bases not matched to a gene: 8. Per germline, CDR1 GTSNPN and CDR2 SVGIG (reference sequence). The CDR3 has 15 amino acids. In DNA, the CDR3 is TGTGCCTGGAGTGTAGTCGGCGGGGGGAGCGAGACCCAGTACTTC. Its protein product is CAWSVVGGGSETQYF.

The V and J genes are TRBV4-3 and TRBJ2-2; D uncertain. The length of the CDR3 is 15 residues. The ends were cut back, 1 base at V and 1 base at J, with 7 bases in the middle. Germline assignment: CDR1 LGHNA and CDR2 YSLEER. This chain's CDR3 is CASSQAPENTGELFF. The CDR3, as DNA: TGCGCCAGCAGCCAAGCCCCAGAGAACACCGGGGAGCTGTTTTTT.

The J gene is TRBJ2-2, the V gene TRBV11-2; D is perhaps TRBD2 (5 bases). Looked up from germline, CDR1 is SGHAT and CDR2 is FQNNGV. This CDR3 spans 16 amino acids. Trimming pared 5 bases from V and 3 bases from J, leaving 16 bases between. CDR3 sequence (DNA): TGTGCCAGCAGCACCGGCTCCCGGCGGGACACCGGGGAGCTGTTTTTT. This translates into CASSTGSRRDTGELFF.

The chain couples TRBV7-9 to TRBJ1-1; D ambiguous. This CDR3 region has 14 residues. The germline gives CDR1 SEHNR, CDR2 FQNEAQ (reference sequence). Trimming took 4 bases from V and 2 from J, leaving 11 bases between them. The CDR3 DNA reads TGTGCCAGCAGCTGGACGGGATCCAACACTGAAGCTTTCTTT. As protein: CASSWTGSNTEAFF. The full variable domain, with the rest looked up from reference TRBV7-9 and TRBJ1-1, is DTGVSQNPRHKITKRGQNVTFRCDPISEHNRLYWYRQTLGQGPEFLTYFQNEAQLEKSRLLSDRFSAERPKGSFSTLEIQRTEQGDSAMYLCASSWTGSNTEAFFGQGTRLTVV.

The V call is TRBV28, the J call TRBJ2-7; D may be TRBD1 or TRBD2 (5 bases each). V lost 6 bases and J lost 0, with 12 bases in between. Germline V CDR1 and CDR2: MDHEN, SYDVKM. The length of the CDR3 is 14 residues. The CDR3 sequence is CASRMPGTSYEQYF. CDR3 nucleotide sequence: TGTGCCAGCAGGATGCCGGGGACCTCCTACGAGCAGTACTTC.

CDR3 in amino acids: CASSFISTDTQYF. In nucleotides, the CDR3 is TGTGCCAGCAGTTTCATTAGCACAGATACGCAGTATTTT. V is TRBV27 and J is TRBJ2-3, with D uncertain. V was clipped by 3 bases and J by 0 bases, with 4 bases between them. Germline CDR1 reads MNHEY; CDR2 reads SMNVEV (reference sequence). The CDR3 is 13 residues long.

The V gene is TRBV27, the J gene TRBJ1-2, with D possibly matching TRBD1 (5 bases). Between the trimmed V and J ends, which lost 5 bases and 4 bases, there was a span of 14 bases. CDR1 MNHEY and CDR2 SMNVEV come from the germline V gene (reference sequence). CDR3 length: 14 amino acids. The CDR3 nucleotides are TGTGCCAGCAGTACCCTTGGGGCTAGCTATGGCTACACCTTC. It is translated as CASSTLGASYGYTF.

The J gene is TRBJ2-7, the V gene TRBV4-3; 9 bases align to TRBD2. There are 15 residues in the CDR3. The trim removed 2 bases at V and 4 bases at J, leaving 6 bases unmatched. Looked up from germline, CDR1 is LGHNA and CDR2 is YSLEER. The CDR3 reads CASSQQREVSYEQYF. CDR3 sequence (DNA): TGCGCCAGCAGCCAACAGCGGGAGGTCTCTTACGAGCAGTACTTC.

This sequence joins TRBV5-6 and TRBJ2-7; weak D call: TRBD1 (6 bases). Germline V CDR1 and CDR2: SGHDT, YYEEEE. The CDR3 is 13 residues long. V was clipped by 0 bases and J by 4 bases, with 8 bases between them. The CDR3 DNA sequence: TGTGCCAGCAGCTTGGACCAGGGGTACGAGCAGTACTTC. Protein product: CASSLDQGYEQYF.

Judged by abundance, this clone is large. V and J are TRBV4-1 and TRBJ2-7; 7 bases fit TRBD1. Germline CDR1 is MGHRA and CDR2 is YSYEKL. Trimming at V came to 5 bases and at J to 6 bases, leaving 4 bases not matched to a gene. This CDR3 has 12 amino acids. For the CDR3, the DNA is TGCGCCAGCAGCTTTTCAGGGGGCGAGCAGTACTTC. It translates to CASSFSGGEQYF.

CDR3 amino acids: CASSRGSYEQYF. CDR3 nucleotides: TGTGCCAGCTCAAGGGGGAGTTACGAGCAGTACTTC. The gene calls are TRBV6-5 and TRBJ2-7, with D possibly TRBD1 on 6 matching bases. V lost 8 bases to trimming and J lost 4 bases, with 12 bases between them. This CDR3 is built from 12 residues. Looked up from germline, CDR1 is MNHEY and CDR2 is SVGAGI.

The CDR3 sequence is CASSRGLASNEQFF. CDR3 nucleotides: TGTGCCAGCAGCCGAGGACTAGCCTCCAATGAGCAGTTCTTC. The chain recombines TRBV7-2 with TRBJ2-1, with 8 bases fitting TRBD2. The CDR3 sequence is 14 residues long. Germline assignment: CDR1 SGHTA and CDR2 FQGNSA. J was trimmed by 6 bases and V by 5 bases; bases with no gene match: 6. The variable domain in full, completed from reference TRBV7-2 and TRBJ2-1, reads GAGVSQSPSNKVTEKGKDVELRCDPISGHTALYWYRQSLGQGLEFLIYFQGNSAPDKSGLPSDRFSAERTGGSVSTLTIQRTQQEDSAVYLCASSRGLASNEQFFGPGTRLTVL.

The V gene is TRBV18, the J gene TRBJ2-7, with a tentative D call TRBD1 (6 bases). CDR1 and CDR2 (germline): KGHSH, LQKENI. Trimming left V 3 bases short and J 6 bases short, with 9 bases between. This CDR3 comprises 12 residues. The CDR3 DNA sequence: TGTGCCAGCTCACCTCCAGGGGCCGAGCAGTACTTC. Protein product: CASSPPGAEQYF.

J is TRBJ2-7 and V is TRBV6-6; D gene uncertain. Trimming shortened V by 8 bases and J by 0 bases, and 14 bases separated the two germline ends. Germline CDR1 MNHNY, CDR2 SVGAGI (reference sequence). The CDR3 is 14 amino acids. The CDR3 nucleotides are TGTGCCAGCCTCGACCCGACCCTCTCCTACGAGCAGTACTTC. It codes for CASLDPTLSYEQYF.

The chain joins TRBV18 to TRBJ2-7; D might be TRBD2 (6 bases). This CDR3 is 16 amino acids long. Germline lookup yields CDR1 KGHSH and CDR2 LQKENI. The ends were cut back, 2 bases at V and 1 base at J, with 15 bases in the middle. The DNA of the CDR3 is TGTGCCAGCTCACCAGAAAGGGGACTTGAATCCTACGAGCAGTACTTC. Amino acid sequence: CASSPERGLESYEQYF.

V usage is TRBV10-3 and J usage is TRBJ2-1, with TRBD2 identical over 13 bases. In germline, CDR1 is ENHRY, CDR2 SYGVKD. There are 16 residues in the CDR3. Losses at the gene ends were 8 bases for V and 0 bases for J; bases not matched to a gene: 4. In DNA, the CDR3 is TGTGCCATCGGACTAGCGGGGGCAAGCTCCTACAATGAGCAGTTCTTC. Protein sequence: CAIGLAGASSYNEQFF.

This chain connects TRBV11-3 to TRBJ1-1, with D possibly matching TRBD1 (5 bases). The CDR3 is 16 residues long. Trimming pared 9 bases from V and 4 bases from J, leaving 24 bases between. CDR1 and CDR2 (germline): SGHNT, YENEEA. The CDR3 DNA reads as TGTGCCAGTCAGGATCAGGACGGGGGACGGAGCACTGAAGCTTTCTTT. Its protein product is CASQDQDGGRSTEAFF.

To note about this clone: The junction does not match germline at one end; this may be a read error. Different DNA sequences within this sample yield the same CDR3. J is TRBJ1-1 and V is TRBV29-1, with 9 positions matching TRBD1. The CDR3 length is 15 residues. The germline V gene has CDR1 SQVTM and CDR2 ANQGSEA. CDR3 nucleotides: TGCAGCGTGGACAGGGGACTAAGAGGGAACACTGAAGCCTTCTTT. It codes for CSVDRGLRGNTEAFF.

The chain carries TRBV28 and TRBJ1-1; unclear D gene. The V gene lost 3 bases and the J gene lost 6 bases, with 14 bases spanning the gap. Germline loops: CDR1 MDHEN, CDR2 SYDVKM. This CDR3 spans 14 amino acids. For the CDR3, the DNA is TGTGCCAGCAGTTTTGAGCAGTCATCCCCTGAAGCTTTCTTT. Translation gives CASSFEQSSPEAFF.

The CDR3: CASSQYVAYGYTF. CDR3 DNA: TGTGCCAGCAGCCAATACGTAGCCTATGGCTACACCTTC. The genes are TRBV16 and TRBJ1-2; no clear D. Deletions cut 1 base from V and 4 bases from J, with 7 bases between. There are 13 residues in the CDR3. Germline V gives CDR1 KGHSY, CDR2 FQNENV.

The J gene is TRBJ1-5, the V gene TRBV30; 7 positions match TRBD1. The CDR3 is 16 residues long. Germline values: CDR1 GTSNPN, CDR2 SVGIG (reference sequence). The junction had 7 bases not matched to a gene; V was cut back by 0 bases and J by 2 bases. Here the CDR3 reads CAWSVRRGQGNQPQHF. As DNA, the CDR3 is TGTGCCTGGAGTGTACGCCGCGGACAGGGCAATCAGCCCCAGCATTTT.

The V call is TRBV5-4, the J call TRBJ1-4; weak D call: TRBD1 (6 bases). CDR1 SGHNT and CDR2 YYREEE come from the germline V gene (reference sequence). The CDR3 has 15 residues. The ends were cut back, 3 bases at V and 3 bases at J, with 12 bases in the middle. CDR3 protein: CASSSRQESNEKLFF. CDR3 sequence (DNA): TGTGCCAGCAGCTCACGACAGGAATCTAATGAAAAACTGTTTTTT.

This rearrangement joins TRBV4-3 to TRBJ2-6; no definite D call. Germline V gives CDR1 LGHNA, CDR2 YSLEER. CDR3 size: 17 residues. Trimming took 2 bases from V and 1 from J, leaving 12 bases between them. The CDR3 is CASSQSPGVSGANVLTF. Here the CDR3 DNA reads TGCGCCAGCAGCCAATCCCCCGGCGTTTCTGGGGCCAACGTCCTGACTTTC.

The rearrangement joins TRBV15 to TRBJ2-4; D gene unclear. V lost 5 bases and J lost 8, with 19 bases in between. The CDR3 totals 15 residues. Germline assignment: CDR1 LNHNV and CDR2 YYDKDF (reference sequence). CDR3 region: CATSSGAPGVDIQYF. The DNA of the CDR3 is TGTGCCACCAGCTCAGGAGCTCCCGGCGTGGACATTCAGTACTTC.

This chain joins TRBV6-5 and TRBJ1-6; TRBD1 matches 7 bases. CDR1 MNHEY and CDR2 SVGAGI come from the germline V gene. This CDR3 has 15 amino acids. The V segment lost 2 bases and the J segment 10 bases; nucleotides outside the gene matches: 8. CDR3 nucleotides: TGTGCCAGCAGTTACCAGGGGGGTATTAGGTCACCCCTCCACTTT. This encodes CASSYQGGIRSPLHF.

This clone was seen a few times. The CDR3 coding sequence is TGCAGCGGGAGGACAGGGGCTGAAAACATTCAGTACTTC. Its translation: CSGRTGAENIQYF. This sequence joins TRBV29-1 and TRBJ2-4; 9 nucleotides match TRBD1. The CDR3 spans 13 residues. Germline V lookup: CDR1 SQVTM, CDR2 ANQGSEA. With 7 bases clipped from V and 5 bases from J, the junction kept 6 bases outside the gene matches.

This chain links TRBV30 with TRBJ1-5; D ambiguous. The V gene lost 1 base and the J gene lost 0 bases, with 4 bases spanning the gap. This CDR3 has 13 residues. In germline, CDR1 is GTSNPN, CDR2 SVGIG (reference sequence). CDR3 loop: CAWSADSNQPQHF. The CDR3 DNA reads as TGTGCCTGGAGTGCAGATAGCAATCAGCCCCAGCATTTT. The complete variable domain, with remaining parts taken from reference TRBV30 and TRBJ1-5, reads SQTIHQWPATLVQPVGSPLSLECTVEGTSNPNLYWYRQAAGRGLQLLFYSVGIGQISSEVPQNLSASRPQDRQFILSSKKLLLSDSGFYLCAWSADSNQPQHFGDGTRLSIL.

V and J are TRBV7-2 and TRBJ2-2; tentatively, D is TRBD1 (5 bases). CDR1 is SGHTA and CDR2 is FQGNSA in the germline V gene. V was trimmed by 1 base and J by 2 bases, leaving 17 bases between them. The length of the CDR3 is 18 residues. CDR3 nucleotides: TGTGCCAGCAGCTTAGGTATCAGGGTGAAACTAAACACCGGGGAGCTGTTTTTT. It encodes CASSLGIRVKLNTGELFF.